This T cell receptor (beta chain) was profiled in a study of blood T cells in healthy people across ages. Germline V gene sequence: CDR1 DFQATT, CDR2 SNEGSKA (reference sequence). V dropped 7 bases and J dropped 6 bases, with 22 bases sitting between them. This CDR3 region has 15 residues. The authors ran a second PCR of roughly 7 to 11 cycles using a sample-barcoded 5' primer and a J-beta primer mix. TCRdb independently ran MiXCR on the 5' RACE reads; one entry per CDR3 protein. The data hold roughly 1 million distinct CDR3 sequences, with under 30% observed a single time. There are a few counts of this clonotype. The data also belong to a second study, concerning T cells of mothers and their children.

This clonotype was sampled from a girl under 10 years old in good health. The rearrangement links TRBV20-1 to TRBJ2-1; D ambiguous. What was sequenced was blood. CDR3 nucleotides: TGCAGTGTTCCCGGACCGGGCCCAGGAAGCAATGAGCAGTTCTTC. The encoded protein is CSVPGPGPGSNEQFF.